This passage covers 7 T cell receptor beta chains from one sample sequenced in a study of identical twins. TCRdb re-analysed the 5' RACE reads in MiXCR, keeping a single row per CDR3 protein. The table shows around 570,000 distinct CDR3 sequences, with just under 10% occurring only once. This sample was shared with a second study, whose subject was yellow fever vaccine responses in identical twins.

The sequenced sample was PBMCs. Source of these receptors: a woman between 18 and 29 years old in good health.

The J gene is TRBJ2-4, the V gene TRBV23-1; 7 bases match TRBD1. TRBV23-1 is an open reading frame whose function is uncertain. The CDR3 is made up of 17 amino acids. V lost 3 bases, J lost 3 bases, and 11 bases stayed unmatched. The CDR3 is CASSHIQGLEGKNIQYF. The CDR3 DNA sequence: TGCGCCAGCAGTCACATACAGGGGCTTGAGGGCAAAAACATTCAGTACTTC.

This chain connects TRBV7-2 to TRBJ2-3; a weak D match, TRBD2 (5 bases). V was pared by 1 base and J by 5 bases, with 10 bases between. CDR3 length: 14 residues. Germline loops: CDR1 SGHTA, CDR2 FQGNSA. The CDR3 is CASSLESSLDTQYF. Here the CDR3 DNA reads TGTGCCAGCAGCTTAGAGTCTAGCCTAGATACGCAGTATTTT.

This clonotype was counted ten times or more. The chain carries TRBV12-3 or TRBV12-4 and TRBJ2-5, with 7 bases matching TRBD1. The ends lost 3 bases at V and 4 bases at J; junction bases unmatched: 2. The CDR3 has 13 amino acids. The chain's CDR3 is CASSLRGRETQYF. As DNA, the CDR3 is TGTGCCAGCAGTTTGAGGGGGCGAGAGACCCAGTACTTC.

This clonotype occurred many times. This chain joins TRBV20-1 and TRBJ2-3; 7 bases line up with TRBD1. Germline V gene lookup returns CDR1 DFQATT and CDR2 SNEGSKA (reference sequence). V was clipped by 4 bases and J by 0 bases; unmatched bases: 4. The CDR3 has 14 amino acids. CDR3 in amino acids: CSATRQGSTDTQYF. DNA for the CDR3: TGCAGTGCTACTAGACAGGGAAGCACAGATACGCAGTATTTT.

V usage is TRBV7-2 and J usage is TRBJ1-5; no clear D. CDR3 size: 13 residues. Trimming took off 1 base at V and 8 bases at J, with 9 bases between the two ends. The germline CDR1 and CDR2 sequences are SGHTA and FQGNSA. The CDR3: CASSLDSGKPQHF. CDR3 nucleotides: TGTGCCAGCAGCTTAGACAGTGGGAAGCCCCAGCATTTT.

This clonotype was seen only a few times. J is TRBJ2-3 and V is TRBV15; D is perhaps TRBD2 (6 bases). Per germline, CDR1 LNHNV and CDR2 YYDKDF (reference sequence). This CDR3 comprises 15 residues. The V end was cut by 2 bases, the J end by 1 base, with 10 bases between. DNA of the CDR3: TGTGCCACCAGCAGATGGAGGGCCGGCACAGATACGCAGTATTTT. Amino acids: CATSRWRAGTDTQYF.

The chain links TRBV4-3 to TRBJ2-1, with D perhaps TRBD1 (5 bases). Germline assignment: CDR1 LGHNA and CDR2 YSLEER. The V end was cut by 3 bases, the J end by 5 bases, with 17 bases between. CDR3 size: 16 residues. The CDR3 bases are TGCGCCAGCAGCCAGCTAAGGTGGGGCTCGGACAATGAGCAGTTCTTC. It yields the protein CASSQLRWGSDNEQFF.